The 13 T cell receptor beta chains reported below all come from one sample, sequenced in a study of T cells in Graves' hyperthyroidism and ophthalmopathy. Using RNA transcripts as the source, TCR beta CDR3 regions were amplified. First-round RT-PCR with HTBI primers amplified the TCR CDR3 region. TCRdb re-analysed the multiplex PCR reads in MiXCR, keeping a single row per CDR3 protein. The repertoire holds approximately 400,000 distinct CDR3 sequences, with around a sixth as singletons. Sequencing was carried out using blood. The receptor source for this set is a woman under 30 with Graves' hyperthyroidism.

This clonotype was picked up many times. The rearrangement joins TRBV6-6 to TRBJ1-4; TRBD1 aligns across 7 bases. Germline CDR1 MNHNY, CDR2 SVGAGI (reference sequence). The CDR3 is 17 amino acids. Losses at the gene ends were 2 bases for V and 0 bases for J; bases not matched to a gene: 6. CDR3 residues: CASSYTWTGATNEKLFF. Written as DNA, the CDR3 is TGTGCCAGCAGTTACACGTGGACAGGAGCAACTAATGAAAAACTGTTTTTT.

This clonotype was seen many times. The chain is built from TRBV28 and TRBJ1-2; 7 bases line up with TRBD1. Germline V gene sequence: CDR1 MDHEN, CDR2 SYDVKM. The CDR3 sequence is 15 residues long. Losses at the gene ends were 6 bases for V and 5 bases for J; bases not matched to a gene: 12. The CDR3 here is CASRSPTGVGYGYTF. DNA of the CDR3: TGTGCCAGCAGGTCCCCAACAGGGGTGGGATATGGCTACACCTTC.

This clonotype was picked up many times. This chain uses TRBV10-3 with TRBJ2-2; either TRBD1 or TRBD2 may supply D (5 bases each). Deletions cut 8 bases from V and 1 base from J, with 8 bases between. CDR3 size: 13 residues. Germline values: CDR1 ENHRY, CDR2 SYGVKD. The CDR3 loop reads CAIGDENTGELFF. CDR3 DNA: TGTGCCATCGGGGACGAGAACACCGGGGAGCTGTTTTTT.

The sample holds many counts of this clonotype. The rearrangement links TRBV7-9 to TRBJ1-2, with no clear D. CDR1 and CDR2 (germline): SEHNR, FQNEAQ (reference sequence). The CDR3 consists of 11 residues. The V gene lost 10 bases and the J gene lost 5 bases, with 11 bases spanning the gap. Written as DNA, the CDR3 is TGTGCCATTTCCAGTGTTTATGGCTACACCTTC. This encodes CAISSVYGYTF.

V and J are TRBV2 and TRBJ2-6; maybe TRBD2 (6 bases). Germline CDR1 reads SNHLY; CDR2 reads FYNNEI. This CDR3 is built from 18 residues. Trimming cost V 3 bases and J 1 base, with 16 bases left between them. The DNA for the CDR3 is TGTGCCAGCAGTGAGTCCGGGGTAGGACTATCTGGGGCCAACGTCCTGACTTTC. Translation gives CASSESGVGLSGANVLTF.

This clonotype was detected many times. The J gene is TRBJ2-1, the V gene TRBV5-1; D is possibly TRBD1 (5 bases). The CDR3 consists of 13 residues. Per germline, CDR1 SGHRS and CDR2 YFSETQ. With 2 bases removed from V and 9 bases from J, the gap between germline ends came to 12 bases. CDR3 amino acids: CASSFGRDFEQFF. The DNA of the CDR3 is TGCGCCAGCAGCTTCGGCAGGGATTTTGAGCAGTTCTTC.

This clonotype was detected a few times. The J gene is TRBJ2-7, the V gene TRBV6-1; D perhaps matches TRBD2 (5 bases). Trimming removed 5 bases at V and 6 bases at J, with 17 bases between. Germline V gene data show CDR1 as MNHNS and CDR2 as SASEGT. The CDR3 totals 14 residues. The CDR3 protein is CASSLLAPRLEQYF. The CDR3 DNA follows: TGTGCCAGCAGTTTATTAGCGCCCCGCCTCGAGCAGTACTTC.

This clonotype was seen at least ten times. This chain connects TRBV12-3 or TRBV12-4 to TRBJ2-2; 7 positions agree with TRBD2. This CDR3 has 17 amino acids. Germline trimming cut 6 bases from V and 0 bases from J; bases unmatched to any gene: 10. CDR3 coding DNA: TGTGCCAGCAGACTTAGACGGGACTACGCGAACACCGGGGAGCTGTTTTTT. This encodes CASRLRRDYANTGELFF.

The table lists this clonotype with many counts. This chain links TRBV10-1 with TRBJ2-5; 9 bases are a match to TRBD1. This CDR3 contains 14 residues. The ends lost 8 bases at V and 1 base at J; junction bases unmatched: 5. CDR1 and CDR2 (germline): WNHNN, SYGVQD (reference sequence). The CDR3 sequence is CASVMTGGQETQYF. For the CDR3, the DNA is TGCGCCAGCGTAATGACAGGGGGCCAAGAGACCCAGTACTTC.

The V gene is TRBV19, the J gene TRBJ1-5, with D possibly matching TRBD1 (5 bases). Germline loops: CDR1 LNHDA, CDR2 SQIVND (reference sequence). The CDR3 spans 14 residues. V was clipped by 6 bases and J by 1 base, with 10 bases between them. CDR3 bases: TGTGCCAGTAGCGGGGACCTGAGCAATCAGCCCCAGCATTTT. Its protein is CASSGDLSNQPQHF.

This clonotype was found many times. The chain links TRBV5-1 to TRBJ1-5; 7 bases fit TRBD1. The germline gives CDR1 SGHRS, CDR2 YFSETQ. The J segment lost 2 bases and the V segment lost 0 bases, leaving 2 bases of the junction unmatched. The CDR3 extends over 15 amino acids. The CDR3 here is CASSLAGGGNQPQHF. The CDR3 bases are TGCGCCAGCAGCTTGGCAGGGGGAGGCAATCAGCCCCAGCATTTT.

This clonotype was picked up a small number of times. The rearrangement uses TRBV20-1 and TRBJ1-5; TRBD1 might be the D (5 bases). In germline, CDR1 is DFQATT, CDR2 SNEGSKA (reference sequence). CDR3 length: 15 amino acids. V was trimmed by 1 base and J by 2 bases, leaving 12 bases between them. The CDR3 spells CSARGAGTGNQPQHF. The CDR3 region has the DNA TGCAGTGCTAGAGGGGCGGGGACGGGCAATCAGCCCCAGCATTTT.

The table lists this clonotype with many counts. This sequence joins TRBV12-3 or TRBV12-4 and TRBJ1-2; D unclear. The length of the CDR3 is 12 residues. Trimming took 6 bases from V and 4 from J, leaving 9 bases between them. The CDR3 sequence is CASSLDFYGYTF. In nucleotides, the CDR3 is TGTGCCAGCAGCCTGGATTTCTATGGCTACACCTTC.